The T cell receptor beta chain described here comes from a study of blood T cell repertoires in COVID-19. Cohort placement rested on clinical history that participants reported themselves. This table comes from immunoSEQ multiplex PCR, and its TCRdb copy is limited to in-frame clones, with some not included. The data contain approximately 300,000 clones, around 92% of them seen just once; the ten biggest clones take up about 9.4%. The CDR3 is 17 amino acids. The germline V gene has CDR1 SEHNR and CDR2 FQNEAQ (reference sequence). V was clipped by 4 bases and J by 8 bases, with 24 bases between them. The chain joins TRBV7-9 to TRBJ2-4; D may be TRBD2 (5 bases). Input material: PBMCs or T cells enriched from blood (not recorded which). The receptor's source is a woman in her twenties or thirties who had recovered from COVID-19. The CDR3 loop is CASSSRGVAENFDIQYF. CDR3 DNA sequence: TGTGCCAGCAGCTCCCGGGGAGTCGCCGAAAATTTTGACATTCAGTACTTC.